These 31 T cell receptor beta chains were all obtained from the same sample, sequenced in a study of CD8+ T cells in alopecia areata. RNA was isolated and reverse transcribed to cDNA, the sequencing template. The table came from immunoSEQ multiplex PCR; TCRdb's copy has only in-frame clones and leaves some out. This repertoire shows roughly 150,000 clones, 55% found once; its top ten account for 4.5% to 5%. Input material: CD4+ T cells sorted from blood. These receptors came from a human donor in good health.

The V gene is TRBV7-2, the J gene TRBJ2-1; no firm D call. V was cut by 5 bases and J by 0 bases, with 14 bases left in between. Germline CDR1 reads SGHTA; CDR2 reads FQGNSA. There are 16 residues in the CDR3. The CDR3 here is CASSPDLPRSYNEQFF. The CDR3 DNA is TGTGCCAGCAGCCCCGATTTGCCCCGCTCCTACAATGAGCAGTTCTTC.

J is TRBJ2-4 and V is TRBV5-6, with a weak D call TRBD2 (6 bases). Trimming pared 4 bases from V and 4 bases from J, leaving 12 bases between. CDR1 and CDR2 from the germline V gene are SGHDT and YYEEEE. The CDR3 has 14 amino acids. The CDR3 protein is CASSGGTRKNIQYF. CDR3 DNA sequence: TGTGCCAGCAGCGGCGGGACTCGGAAAAACATTCAGTACTTC. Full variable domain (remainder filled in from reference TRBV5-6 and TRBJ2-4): DAGVTQSPTHLIKTRGQQVTLRCSPKSGHDTVSWYQQALGQGPQFIFQYYEEEERQRGNFPDRFSGHQFPNYSSELNVNALLLGDSALYLCASSGGTRKNIQYFGAGTRLSVL.

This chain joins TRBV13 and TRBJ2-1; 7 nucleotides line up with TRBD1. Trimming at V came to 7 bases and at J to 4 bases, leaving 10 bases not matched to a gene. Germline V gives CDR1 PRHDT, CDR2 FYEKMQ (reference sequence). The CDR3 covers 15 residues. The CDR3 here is CASTQRGGRYNEQFF. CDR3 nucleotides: TGTGCCAGCACCCAACGAGGGGGCCGGTACAATGAGCAGTTCTTC. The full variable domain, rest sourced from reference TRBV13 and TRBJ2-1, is AAGVIQSPRHLIKEKRETATLKCYPIPRHDTVYWYQQGPGQDPQFLISFYEKMQSDKGSIPDRFSAQQFSDYHSELNMSSLELGDSALYFCASTQRGGRYNEQFFGPGTRLTVL.

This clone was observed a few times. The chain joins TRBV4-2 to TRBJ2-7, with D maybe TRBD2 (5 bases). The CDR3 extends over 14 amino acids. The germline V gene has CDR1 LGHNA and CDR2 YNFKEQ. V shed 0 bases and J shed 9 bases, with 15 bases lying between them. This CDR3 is CASSQENRGGGQYF. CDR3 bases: TGTGCCAGCAGCCAAGAGAACAGAGGCGGAGGGCAGTACTTC.

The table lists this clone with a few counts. CDR3 sequence: CATSKGGLAKNIQYF. The CDR3 DNA reads as TGTGCCACCAGCAAGGGGGGCCTAGCCAAAAACATTCAGTACTTC. This chain connects TRBV15 to TRBJ2-4, with D possibly being TRBD1 or TRBD2 (6 bases each). The CDR3 runs 15 residues. Trimming removed 4 bases at V and 0 bases at J, with 10 bases between. Germline CDR1 is LNHNV and CDR2 is YYDKDF (reference sequence).

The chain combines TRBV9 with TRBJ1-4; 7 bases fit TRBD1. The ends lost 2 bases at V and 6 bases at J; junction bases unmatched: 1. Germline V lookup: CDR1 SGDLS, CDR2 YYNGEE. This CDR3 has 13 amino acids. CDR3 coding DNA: TGTGCCAGCAGCGTCCAGGGGGATGAAAAACTGTTTTTT. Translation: CASSVQGDEKLFF.

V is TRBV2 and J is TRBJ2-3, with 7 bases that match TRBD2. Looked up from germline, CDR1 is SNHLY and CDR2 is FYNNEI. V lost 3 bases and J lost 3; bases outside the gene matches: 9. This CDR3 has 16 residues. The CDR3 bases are TGTGCCAGCAGTGACCGGGGCGGGAGATTAACAGATACGCAGTATTTT. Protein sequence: CASSDRGGRLTDTQYF.

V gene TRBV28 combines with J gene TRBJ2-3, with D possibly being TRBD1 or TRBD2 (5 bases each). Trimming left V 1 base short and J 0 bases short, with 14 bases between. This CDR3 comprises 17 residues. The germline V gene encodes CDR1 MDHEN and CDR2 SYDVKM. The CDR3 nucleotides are TGTGCCAGCAGTTTATTATCGGGGCTCGCTAGCACAGATACGCAGTATTTT. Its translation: CASSLLSGLASTDTQYF.

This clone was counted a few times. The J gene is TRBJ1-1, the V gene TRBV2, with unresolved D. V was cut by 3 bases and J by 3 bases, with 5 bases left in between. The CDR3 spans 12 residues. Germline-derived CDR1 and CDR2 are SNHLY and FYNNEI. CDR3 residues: CASSDPDTEAFF. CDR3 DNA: TGTGCCAGCAGTGATCCGGACACTGAAGCTTTCTTT.

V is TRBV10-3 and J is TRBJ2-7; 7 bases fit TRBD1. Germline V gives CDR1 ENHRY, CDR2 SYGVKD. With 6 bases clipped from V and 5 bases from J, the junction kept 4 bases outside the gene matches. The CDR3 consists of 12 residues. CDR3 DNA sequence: TGTGCCATCAGGCCACAGGGGAACGAGCAGTACTTC. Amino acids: CAIRPQGNEQYF.

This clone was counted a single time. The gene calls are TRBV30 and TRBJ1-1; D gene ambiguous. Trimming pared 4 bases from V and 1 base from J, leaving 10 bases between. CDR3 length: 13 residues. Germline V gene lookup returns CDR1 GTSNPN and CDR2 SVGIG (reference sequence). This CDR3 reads CAWTGGPNTEAFF. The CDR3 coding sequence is TGTGCCTGGACAGGTGGGCCGAACACTGAAGCTTTCTTT.

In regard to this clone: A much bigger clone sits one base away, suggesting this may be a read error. CDR3 sequence (DNA): TGTGCCAGCAGTCTAGGGGGTCAGCCCCAGCATTTT. It yields the protein CASSLGGQPQHF. The chain links TRBV7-9 to TRBJ1-5; a weak D match, TRBD1 (6 bases). This CDR3 spans 12 amino acids. Trimming took off 6 bases at V and 6 bases at J, with 9 bases between the two ends. Germline loops: CDR1 SEHNR, CDR2 FQNEAQ (reference sequence).

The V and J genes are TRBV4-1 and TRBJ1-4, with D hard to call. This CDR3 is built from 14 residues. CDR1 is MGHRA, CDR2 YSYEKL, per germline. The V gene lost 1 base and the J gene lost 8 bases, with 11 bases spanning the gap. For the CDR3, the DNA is TGCGCCAGCAGCCAAGTCACGTTTTGGGAAAAACTGTTTTTT. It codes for CASSQVTFWEKLFF.

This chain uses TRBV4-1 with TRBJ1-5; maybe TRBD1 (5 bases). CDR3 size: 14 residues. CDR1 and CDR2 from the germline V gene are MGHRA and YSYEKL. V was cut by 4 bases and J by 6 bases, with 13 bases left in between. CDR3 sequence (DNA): TGCGCCAGCAGCCCCCAGGCAGGGATTCAGCCCCAGCATTTT. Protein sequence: CASSPQAGIQPQHF.

Here the CDR3 reads CASTHRGSGANVLTF. CDR3 nucleotides: TGTGCCAGTACCCACAGGGGATCTGGGGCCAACGTCCTGACTTTC. This sequence joins TRBV19 and TRBJ2-6, with 7 bases matching TRBD1. V was clipped by 7 bases and J by 1 base; unmatched bases: 4. The CDR3 is 15 amino acids. Germline V CDR1 and CDR2: LNHDA, SQIVND (reference sequence).

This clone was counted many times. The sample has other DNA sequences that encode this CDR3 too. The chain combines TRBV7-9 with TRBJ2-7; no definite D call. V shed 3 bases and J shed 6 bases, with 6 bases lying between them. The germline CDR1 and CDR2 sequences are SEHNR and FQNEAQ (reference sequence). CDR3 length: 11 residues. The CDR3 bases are TGTGCCAGCAGCTTGGCCCGCGAGCAGTACTTC. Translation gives CASSLAREQYF.

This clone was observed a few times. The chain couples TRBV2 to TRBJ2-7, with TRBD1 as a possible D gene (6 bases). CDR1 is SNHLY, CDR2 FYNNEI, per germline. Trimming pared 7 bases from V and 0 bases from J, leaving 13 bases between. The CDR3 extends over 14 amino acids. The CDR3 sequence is CASNRDTSSYEQYF. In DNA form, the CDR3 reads TGTGCCAGCAACCGGGACACTAGCTCCTACGAGCAGTACTTC.

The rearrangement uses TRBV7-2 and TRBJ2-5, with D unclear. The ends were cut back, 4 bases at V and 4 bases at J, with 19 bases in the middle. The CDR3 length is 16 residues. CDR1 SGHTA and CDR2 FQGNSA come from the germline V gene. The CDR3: CASSSRSTTSAETQYF. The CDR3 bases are TGTGCCAGCAGCTCTAGATCCACGACGTCCGCAGAGACCCAGTACTTC.

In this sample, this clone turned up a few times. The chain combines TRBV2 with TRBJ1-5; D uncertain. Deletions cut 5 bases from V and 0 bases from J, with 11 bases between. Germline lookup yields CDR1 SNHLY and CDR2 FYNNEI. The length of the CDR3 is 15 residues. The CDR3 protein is CASSQRRDSNQPQHF. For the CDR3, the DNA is TGTGCCAGCAGTCAGCGGCGGGATAGCAATCAGCCCCAGCATTTT. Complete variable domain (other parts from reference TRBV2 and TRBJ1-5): EPEVTQTPSHQVTQMGQEVILRCVPISNHLYFYWYRQILGQKVEFLVSFYNNEISEKSEIFDDQFSVERPDGSNFTLKIRSTKLEDSAMYFCASSQRRDSNQPQHFGDGTRLSIL.

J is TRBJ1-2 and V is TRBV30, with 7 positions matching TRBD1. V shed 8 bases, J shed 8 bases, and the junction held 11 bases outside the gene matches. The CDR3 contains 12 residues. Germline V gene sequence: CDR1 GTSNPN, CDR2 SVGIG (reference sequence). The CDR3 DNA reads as TGTGCCCGCGATTCCCGGACAGGCGGCTACACCTTC. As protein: CARDSRTGGYTF. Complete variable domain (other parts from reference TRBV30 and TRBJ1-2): SQTIHQWPATLVQPVGSPLSLECTVEGTSNPNLYWYRQAAGRGLQLLFYSVGIGQISSEVPQNLSASRPQDRQFILSSKKLLLSDSGFYLCARDSRTGGYTFGSGTRLTVV.

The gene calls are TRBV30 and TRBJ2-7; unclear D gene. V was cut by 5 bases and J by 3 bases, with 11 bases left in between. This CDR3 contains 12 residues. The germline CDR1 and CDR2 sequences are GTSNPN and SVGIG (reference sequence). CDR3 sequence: CAWGHTVYEQYF. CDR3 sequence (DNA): TGTGCCTGGGGCCACACAGTCTACGAGCAGTACTTC.

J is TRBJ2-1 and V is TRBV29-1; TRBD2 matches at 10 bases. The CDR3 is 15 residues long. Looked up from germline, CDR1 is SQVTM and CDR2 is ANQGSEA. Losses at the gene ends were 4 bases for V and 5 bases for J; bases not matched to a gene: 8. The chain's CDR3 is CSVGDPSGGDNEQFF. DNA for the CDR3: TGCAGCGTTGGGGACCCTAGCGGGGGTGACAATGAGCAGTTCTTC.

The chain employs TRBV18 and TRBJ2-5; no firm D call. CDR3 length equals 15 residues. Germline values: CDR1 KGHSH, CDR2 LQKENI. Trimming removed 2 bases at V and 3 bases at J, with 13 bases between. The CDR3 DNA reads TGTGCCAGCTCACCAGACTCGACCATGGAAGAGACCCAGTACTTC. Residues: CASSPDSTMEETQYF.

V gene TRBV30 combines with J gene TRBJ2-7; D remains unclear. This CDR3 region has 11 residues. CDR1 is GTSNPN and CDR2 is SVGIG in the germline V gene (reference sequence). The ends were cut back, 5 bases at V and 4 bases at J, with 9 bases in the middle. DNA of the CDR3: TGTGCCTGGGGGCTCGTATACGAGCAGTACTTC. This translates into CAWGLVYEQYF.

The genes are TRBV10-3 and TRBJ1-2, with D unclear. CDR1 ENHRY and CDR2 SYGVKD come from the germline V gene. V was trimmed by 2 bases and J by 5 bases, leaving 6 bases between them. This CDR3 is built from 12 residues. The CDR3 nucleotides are TGTGCCATCAGTGAGGACGGATATGGCTACACCTTC. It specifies CAISEDGYGYTF.

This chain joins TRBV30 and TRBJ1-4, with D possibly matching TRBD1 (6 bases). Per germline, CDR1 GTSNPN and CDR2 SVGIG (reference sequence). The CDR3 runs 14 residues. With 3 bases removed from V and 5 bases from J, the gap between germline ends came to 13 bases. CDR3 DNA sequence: TGTGCCTGGAGCTACGGACAGCCGAATGAAAAACTGTTTTTT. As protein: CAWSYGQPNEKLFF.

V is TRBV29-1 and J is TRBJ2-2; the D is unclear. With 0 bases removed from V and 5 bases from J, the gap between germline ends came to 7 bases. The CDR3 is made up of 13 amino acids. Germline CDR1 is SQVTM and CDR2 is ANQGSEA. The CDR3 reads CSVEEGRTGELFF. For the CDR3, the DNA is TGCAGCGTTGAAGAGGGCCGGACCGGGGAGCTGTTTTTT.

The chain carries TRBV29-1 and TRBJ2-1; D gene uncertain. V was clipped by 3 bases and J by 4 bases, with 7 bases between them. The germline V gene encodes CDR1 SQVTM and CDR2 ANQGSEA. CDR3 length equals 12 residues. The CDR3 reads CSVDKIYNEQFF. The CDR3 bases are TGCAGCGTTGACAAGATTTACAATGAGCAGTTCTTC.

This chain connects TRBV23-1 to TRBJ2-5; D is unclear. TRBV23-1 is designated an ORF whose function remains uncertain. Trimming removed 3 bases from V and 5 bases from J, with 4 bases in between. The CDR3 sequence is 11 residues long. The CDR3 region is CASSQAETQYF. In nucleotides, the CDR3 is TGCGCCAGCAGTCAGGCGGAGACCCAGTACTTC.

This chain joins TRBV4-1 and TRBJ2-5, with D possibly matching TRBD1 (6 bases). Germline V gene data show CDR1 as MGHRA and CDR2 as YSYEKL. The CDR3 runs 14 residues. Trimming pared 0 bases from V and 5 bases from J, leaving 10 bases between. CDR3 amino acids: CASSQDPQGETQYF. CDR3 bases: TGCGCCAGCAGCCAAGATCCCCAGGGGGAGACCCAGTACTTC.

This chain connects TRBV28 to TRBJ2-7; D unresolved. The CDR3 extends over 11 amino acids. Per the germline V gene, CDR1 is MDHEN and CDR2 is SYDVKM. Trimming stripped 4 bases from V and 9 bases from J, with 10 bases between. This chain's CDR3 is CASSYRAGQYF. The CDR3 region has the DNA TGTGCCAGCAGTTATCGAGCTGGGCAGTACTTC.